This T cell receptor beta chain was retrieved from a study of cytomegalovirus exposure and HLA in healthy donors. Germline CDR1 is ENHRY and CDR2 is SYGVKD. With 10 bases removed from V and 1 base from J, the gap between germline ends came to 19 bases. CDR3 size: 15 residues. Separation from the roughly 700-subject first cohort characterized the 120-subject validation cohort, to which the donors belonged. Here immunoSEQ multiplex PCR was the method, and the copy in TCRdb shows in-frame clones only, minus some. In the table there are about 110,000 clones, around 86% of which are singletons. Regarding this clone: The antigen is undetermined.

Regarding the study as a whole: According to reports, the classifier identified cytomegalovirus status with high specificity and sensitivity.

The chain has TRBV10-3 and TRBJ1-1; tentatively, D is TRBD1 (5 bases). The receptor comes from a woman under 30 in good health and CMV-seropositive. Sequencing was performed on PBMCs. The DNA of the CDR3 is TGTGCCAGTCTTATAACCCCAGGGCCGAACACTGAAGCTTTCTTT. The encoded protein is CASLITPGPNTEAFF.